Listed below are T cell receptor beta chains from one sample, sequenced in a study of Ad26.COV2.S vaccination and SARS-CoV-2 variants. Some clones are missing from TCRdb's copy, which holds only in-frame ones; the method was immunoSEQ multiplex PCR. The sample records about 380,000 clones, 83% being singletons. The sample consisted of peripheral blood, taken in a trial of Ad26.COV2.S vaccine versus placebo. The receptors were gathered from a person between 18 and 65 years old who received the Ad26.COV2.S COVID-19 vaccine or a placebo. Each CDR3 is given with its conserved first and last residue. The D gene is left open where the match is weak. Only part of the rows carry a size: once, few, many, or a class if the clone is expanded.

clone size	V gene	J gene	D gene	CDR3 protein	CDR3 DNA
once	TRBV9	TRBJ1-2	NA	CASSVVGSNYGYTF	TGTGCCAGCAGCGTAGTAGGGTCTAACTATGGCTACACCTTC
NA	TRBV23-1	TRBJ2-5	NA	CASSQIGLETQYF	TGCGCCAGCAGTCAAATAGGGTTGGAGACCCAGTACTTC
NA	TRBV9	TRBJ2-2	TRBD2	CASRGTSGGDTGELFF	TGTGCCAGCAGAGGGACTAGCGGGGGCGACACCGGGGAGCTGTTTTTT
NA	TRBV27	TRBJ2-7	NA	CASSSTGGGDEQYF	TGTGCCAGCAGTTCAACAGGGGGAGGGGACGAGCAGTACTTC
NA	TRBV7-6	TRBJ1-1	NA	CASSQGPGGGNTEAFF	TGTGCCAGCAGCCAAGGGCCGGGTGGGGGGAACACTGAAGCTTTCTTT
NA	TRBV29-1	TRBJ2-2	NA	CSVQAPTNTGELFF	TGCAGCGTCCAGGCCCCCACTAACACCGGGGAGCTGTTTTTT
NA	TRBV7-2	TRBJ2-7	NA	CASSLTGMSSYEQYF	TGTGCCAGCAGCTTAACAGGGATGAGCTCCTACGAGCAGTACTTC
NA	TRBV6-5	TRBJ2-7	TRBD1	CASRSDRGRYEQYF	TGTGCCAGCAGAAGCGACAGGGGGCGCTACGAGCAGTACTTC
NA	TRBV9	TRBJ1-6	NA	CASSEGVNSPLHF	TGTGCCAGCAGCGAGGGGGTTAATTCACCCCTCCACTTT
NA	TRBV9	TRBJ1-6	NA	CASSEGLGSPLHF	TGTGCCAGCAGCGAGGGTTTAGGATCACCCCTCCACTTT
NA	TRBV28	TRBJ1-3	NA	CASSDRDSGNTIYF	TGTGCCAGCAGCGACAGAGATTCTGGAAACACCATATATTTT
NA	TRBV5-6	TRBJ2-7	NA	CASSLAGMGNEQYF	TGTGCCAGCAGCTTGGCGGGAATGGGGAACGAGCAGTACTTC
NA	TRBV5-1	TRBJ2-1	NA	CASRPRGAPYNEQFF	TGCGCCAGCAGGCCTAGGGGTGCCCCCTACAATGAGCAGTTCTTC
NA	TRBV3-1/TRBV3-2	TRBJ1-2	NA	CASSQSAGNFGYTF	TGTGCCAGCAGCCAATCCGCGGGGAATTTTGGCTACACCTTC
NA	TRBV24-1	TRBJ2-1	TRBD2	CATSDPRGGGYNEQFF	TGTGCCACCAGTGACCCACGGGGCGGGGGATACAATGAGCAGTTCTTC
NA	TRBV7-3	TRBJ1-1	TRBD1	CASSLGGQAITEAFF	TGTGCCAGCAGCCTCGGGGGACAGGCGATCACTGAAGCTTTCTTT
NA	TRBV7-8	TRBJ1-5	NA	CASSFRTGPQHF	TGTGCCAGCAGCTTCCGGACGGGGCCCCAGCATTTT
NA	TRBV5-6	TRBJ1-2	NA	CASSLGPQGNYGYTF	TGTGCCAGCAGCTTGGGGCCCCAGGGGAACTATGGCTACACCTTC
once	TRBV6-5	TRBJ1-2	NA	CASSYSGGENGYTF	TGTGCCAGCAGTTACTCTGGCGGGGAGAATGGCTACACCTTC
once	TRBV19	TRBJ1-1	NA	CASKEGLRDTEAFF	TGTGCCAGTAAGGAGGGTTTAAGGGACACTGAAGCTTTCTTT
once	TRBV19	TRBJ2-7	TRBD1	CASGWTGDNYEQYF	TGTGCCAGTGGATGGACAGGGGACAACTACGAGCAGTACTTC
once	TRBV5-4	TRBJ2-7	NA	CASTLEPVDYEQYF	TGTGCCAGCACCTTAGAGCCCGTGGATTACGAGCAGTACTTC
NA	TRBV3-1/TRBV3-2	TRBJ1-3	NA	CASSPWGTGNTIYF	TGTGCCAGCAGCCCATGGGGCACTGGAAACACCATATATTTT
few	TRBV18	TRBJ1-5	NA	CASSPRGADQPQHF	TGTGCCAGCTCACCACGTGGGGCGGATCAGCCCCAGCATTTT
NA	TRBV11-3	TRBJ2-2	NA	CASSWTGVGELFF	TGTGCCAGCAGCTGGACTGGGGTCGGGGAGCTGTTTTTT
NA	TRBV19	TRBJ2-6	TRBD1	CASSPGQGSSGANVLTF	TGTGCCAGTAGTCCGGGACAGGGCAGCTCTGGGGCCAACGTCCTGACTTTC
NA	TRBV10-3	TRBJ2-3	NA	CAISDLAGPHTQYF	TGTGCCATCAGTGATCTAGCCGGGCCTCATACGCAGTATTTT
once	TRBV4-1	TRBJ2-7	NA	CASSREAGPSYEQYF	TGCGCCAGCAGCCGAGAAGCCGGGCCCTCCTACGAGCAGTACTTC
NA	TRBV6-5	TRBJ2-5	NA	CASSYSRGRMYF	TGTGCCAGCAGTTACTCGAGGGGACGCATGTACTTC
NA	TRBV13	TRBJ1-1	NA	CASSLVTGFKPEAFF	TGTGCCAGCAGCTTAGTCACAGGGTTCAAGCCTGAAGCTTTCTTT
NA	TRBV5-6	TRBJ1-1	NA	CASSLGNTGHAFF	TGTGCCAGCAGCTTGGGTAACACGGGGCACGCTTTCTTT
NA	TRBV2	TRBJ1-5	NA	CASTLLATKPQHF	TGTGCCAGCACCCTTCTAGCAACTAAGCCCCAGCATTTT
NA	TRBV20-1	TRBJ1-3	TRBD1	CSASRQGGNTIYF	TGCAGTGCTAGTCGACAGGGCGGAAACACCATATATTTT
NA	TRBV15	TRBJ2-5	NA	CATSRDAGGKETQYF	TGTGCCACCAGCAGAGATGCTGGCGGGAAAGAGACCCAGTACTTC
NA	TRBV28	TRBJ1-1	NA	CASSFPWDTEAFF	TGTGCCAGCAGTTTCCCCTGGGACACTGAAGCTTTCTTT
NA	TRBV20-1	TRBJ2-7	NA	CSAYLSYEQYF	TGCAGTGCTTACCTCTCCTACGAGCAGTACTTC
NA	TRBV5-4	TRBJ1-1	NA	CASSVRGDHEAFF	TGTGCCAGCAGCGTCCGGGGGGACCATGAAGCTTTCTTT
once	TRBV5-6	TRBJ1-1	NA	CASSIRDATEAFF	TGTGCCAGCAGCATCAGGGATGCCACTGAAGCTTTCTTT
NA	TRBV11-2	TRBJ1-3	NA	CASSLRLGNTIYF	TGTGCCAGCAGCTTACGGTTAGGAAACACCATATATTTT
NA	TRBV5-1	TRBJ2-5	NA	CASSQVPAETQYF	TGCGCCAGCAGTCAGGTCCCAGCGGAGACCCAGTACTTC
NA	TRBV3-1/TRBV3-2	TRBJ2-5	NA	CASSQDWGVDGTQYF	TGTGCCAGCAGCCAAGATTGGGGGGTCGACGGGACCCAGTACTTC
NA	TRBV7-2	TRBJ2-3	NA	CASSLYFQSDTQYF	TGTGCCAGCAGCTTATATTTCCAGTCAGATACGCAGTATTTT
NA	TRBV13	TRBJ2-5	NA	CASSLGEGETQYF	TGTGCCAGCAGCTTAGGGGAGGGAGAGACCCAGTACTTC
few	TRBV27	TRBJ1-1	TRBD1	CAPWTGDTEAFF	TGTGCCCCCTGGACAGGGGACACTGAAGCTTTCTTT
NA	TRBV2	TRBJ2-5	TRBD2	CASGRVAGGLQETQYF	TGTGCCAGCGGTAGGGTAGCGGGGGGCCTCCAAGAGACCCAGTACTTC
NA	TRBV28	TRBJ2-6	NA	CATKGDRANVLTF	TGTGCCACCAAAGGAGACAGGGCCAACGTCCTGACTTTC
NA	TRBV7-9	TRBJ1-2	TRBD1	CASSFGTDYGYTF	TGTGCCAGCAGCTTTGGGACAGACTATGGCTACACCTTC
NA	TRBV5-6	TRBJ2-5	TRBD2	CASTPYGTSEETQYF	TGTGCCAGCACCCCCTATGGGACTAGCGAAGAGACCCAGTACTTC
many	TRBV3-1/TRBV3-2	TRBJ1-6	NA	CASSQVDRPNSPLHF	TGTGCCAGCAGCCAAGTAGACAGGCCAAATTCACCCCTCCACTTT
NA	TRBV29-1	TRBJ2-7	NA	CSVALALSYEQYF	TGCAGCGTTGCACTAGCACTTTCCTACGAGCAGTACTTC
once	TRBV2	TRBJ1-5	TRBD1	CASSVRQGTQPQHF	TGTGCCAGCAGTGTCCGACAGGGAACGCAGCCCCAGCATTTT
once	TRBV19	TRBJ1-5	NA	CASIQVQYWDQPQHF	TGTGCCAGTATCCAGGTCCAATATTGGGATCAGCCCCAGCATTTT
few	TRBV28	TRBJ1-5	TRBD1	CASSFDRGRVQPQHF	TGTGCCAGCAGTTTTGACAGGGGACGTGTACAGCCCCAGCATTTT
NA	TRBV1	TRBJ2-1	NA	CTSSQEAGGYNEQFF	TGCACCAGCAGCCAGGAAGCGGGGGGGTACAATGAGCAGTTCTTC